This TCR beta chain was observed in a study of shared T cell receptors in the human thymus. Method: immunoSEQ multiplex PCR; TCRdb's copy keeps in-frame clones and lacks some. The sample contains about 380,000 clones, 85% to 95% of which appear only once. CDR3 length: 15 amino acids. The V segment lost 3 bases and the J segment 1 base; nucleotides outside the gene matches: 5. In germline, CDR1 is KGHSH, CDR2 LQKENI. What was sequenced was thymocytes. The chain links TRBV18 to TRBJ1-1; 7 nucleotides align to TRBD1. The TCR was taken from a human donor. CDR3: CASSPGRTGNTEAFF. CDR3 in DNA: TGTGCCAGCTCACCGGGGAGGACAGGGAACACTGAAGCTTTCTTT.